Each of the 5 T cell receptor beta chains below was sequenced from the same sample in a study of shared clonotypes between healthy human individuals. The repertoire was sequenced with immunoSEQ multiplex PCR; TCRdb's copy has only in-frame clones and lacks some. The data show hundreds of thousands of clones, with around 78% seen just once and 10% to 15% held by the top ten. Sequenced input: PBMCs. Receptor source: a woman aged 40 to 55 in good health. Some clones in this sample may be carry-over from other donors' samples.

This sequence joins TRBV5-4 and TRBJ2-5; 7 positions agree with TRBD1. The germline gives CDR1 SGHNT, CDR2 YYREEE (reference sequence). The CDR3 consists of 15 residues. After removal of 3 bases from V and 2 bases from J, the junction contained 7 bases not matched to a gene. CDR3 coding DNA: TGTGCCAGCAGCTGGGACAGCAAACAACAAGAGACCCAGTACTTC. This gives the protein CASSWDSKQQETQYF. The full variable domain, with the rest looked up from reference TRBV5-4 and TRBJ2-5, is ETGVTQSPTHLIKTRGQQVTLRCSSQSGHNTVSWYQQALGQGPQFIFQYYREEENGRGNFPPRFSGLQFPNYSSELNVNALELDDSALYLCASSWDSKQQETQYFGPGTRLLVL.

This clone was detected only a few times. The rearrangement uses TRBV5-4 and TRBJ1-5, with D tentatively TRBD1 (6 bases). The germline gives CDR1 SGHNT, CDR2 YYREEE (reference sequence). Trimming shortened V by 1 base and J by 4 bases, and 12 bases separated the two germline ends. This CDR3 spans 15 amino acids. The CDR3 nucleotides read TGTGCCAGCAGCTTGAATTTGGGGGCTAATCAGCCCCAGCATTTT. This sequence encodes CASSLNLGANQPQHF.

The rearrangement uses TRBV6-1 and TRBJ2-3; TRBD2 matches at 9 bases. With V trimmed by 4 bases and J by 2 bases, 10 bases remained unmatched. CDR1 is MNHNS and CDR2 is SASEGT in the germline V gene. There are 17 residues in the CDR3. The CDR3 DNA reads TGTGCCAGCAGTGTCCGGACTAGCGCCATCATCACAGATACGCAGTATTTT. This sequence encodes CASSVRTSAIITDTQYF.

The genes are TRBV5-1 and TRBJ2-5; 9 positions agree with TRBD1. V shed 2 bases and J 5 bases; nucleotides not matched to a gene: 7. Germline V gives CDR1 SGHRS, CDR2 YFSETQ. CDR3 size: 15 residues. CDR3 bases: TGCGCCAGCAGCTTACTACAGGGGGCGCAGGAGACCCAGTACTTC. Translating it yields CASSLLQGAQETQYF.

V and J are TRBV7-2 and TRBJ1-1, with D possibly being TRBD1 (5 bases). Germline CDR1 SGHTA, CDR2 FQGNSA. The CDR3 covers 13 residues. Deletions cut 1 base from V and 6 bases from J, with 9 bases between. CDR3 residues: CASSLGMGAEAFF. The CDR3 DNA reads TGTGCCAGCAGCTTAGGAATGGGGGCTGAAGCTTTCTTT.